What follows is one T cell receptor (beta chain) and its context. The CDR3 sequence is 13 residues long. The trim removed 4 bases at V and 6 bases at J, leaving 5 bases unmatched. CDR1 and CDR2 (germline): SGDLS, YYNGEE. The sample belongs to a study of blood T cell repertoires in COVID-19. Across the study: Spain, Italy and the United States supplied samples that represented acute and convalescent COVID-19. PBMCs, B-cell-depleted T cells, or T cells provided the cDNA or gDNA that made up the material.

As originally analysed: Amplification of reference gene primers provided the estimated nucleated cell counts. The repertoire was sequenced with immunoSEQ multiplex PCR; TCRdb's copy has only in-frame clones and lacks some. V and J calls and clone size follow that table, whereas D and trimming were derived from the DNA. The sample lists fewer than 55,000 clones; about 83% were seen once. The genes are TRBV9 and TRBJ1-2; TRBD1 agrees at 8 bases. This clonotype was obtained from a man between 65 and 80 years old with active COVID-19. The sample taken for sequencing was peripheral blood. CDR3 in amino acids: CASSPTGGNGYTF. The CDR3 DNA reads TGTGCCAGCAGCCCTACAGGGGGAAATGGCTACACCTTC.